The following is a T cell receptor beta chain sequence with its context. CDR3 length: 15 amino acids. V lost 2 bases and J lost 5, with 15 bases in between. Per the germline V gene, CDR1 is MRHNA and CDR2 is SNTAGT. The sample originates from a study of blood T cell repertoires in COVID-19. Study-level background: Researchers got acute and convalescent COVID-19 samples from the United States, Italy and Spain.

How the authors handled the data: It was from reference gene primer amplification that nucleated cell counts were estimated. Repertoires were generated with immunoSEQ multiplex PCR, while TCRdb's copy carries only in-frame clones and drops some. That table furnishes V, J and clone size, whereas the DNA furnished D and trimming. The sample lists about 170,000 clones; approximately 80% were seen once. The Seattle patients, enrolled during active infection, were followed longitudinally. The genes are TRBV6-4 and TRBJ1-1; tentative D call: TRBD1 (5 bases). The TCR comes from a woman older than 75 with COVID-19, enrolled during active disease. Sequences were obtained from peripheral blood. CDR3 amino acids: CASSDPSGGDTEAFF. The CDR3 DNA reads TGTGCCAGCAGTGACCCGTCGGGAGGGGATACTGAAGCTTTCTTT.